This paragraph covers one T cell receptor (beta chain) sequence. This sample is drawn from a study of blood T cell repertoires in COVID-19. Study in general: Collection of acute and convalescent COVID-19 samples took place in the United States, Italy and Spain. In each case, the material was cDNA or gDNA derived from T cells, B-cell-depleted T cells, or PBMCs.

Authors' methods: Amplifying reference gene primers gave estimates of nucleated cell counts. Measured with immunoSEQ multiplex PCR; TCRdb has only the in-frame clones, and not every one. V, J and clone size derive from that table, while D and trimming were established from the DNA sequence. The table has roughly 100,000 clones, 80% seen once. The CDR3 length is 15 residues. Germline V CDR1 and CDR2: MDHEN, SYDVKM. Trimming removed 8 bases from V and 5 bases from J, with 19 bases in between. The TCR originated in a human donor in a cohort sampled during active COVID-19. The sequenced sample consisted of peripheral blood. The chain links TRBV28 to TRBJ1-5; D is perhaps TRBD1 (6 bases). The DNA of the CDR3 is TGTGCCAGCGCTTCGGGGCAGGGGAACGATCAGCCCCAGCATTTT. This gives the protein CASASGQGNDQPQHF.